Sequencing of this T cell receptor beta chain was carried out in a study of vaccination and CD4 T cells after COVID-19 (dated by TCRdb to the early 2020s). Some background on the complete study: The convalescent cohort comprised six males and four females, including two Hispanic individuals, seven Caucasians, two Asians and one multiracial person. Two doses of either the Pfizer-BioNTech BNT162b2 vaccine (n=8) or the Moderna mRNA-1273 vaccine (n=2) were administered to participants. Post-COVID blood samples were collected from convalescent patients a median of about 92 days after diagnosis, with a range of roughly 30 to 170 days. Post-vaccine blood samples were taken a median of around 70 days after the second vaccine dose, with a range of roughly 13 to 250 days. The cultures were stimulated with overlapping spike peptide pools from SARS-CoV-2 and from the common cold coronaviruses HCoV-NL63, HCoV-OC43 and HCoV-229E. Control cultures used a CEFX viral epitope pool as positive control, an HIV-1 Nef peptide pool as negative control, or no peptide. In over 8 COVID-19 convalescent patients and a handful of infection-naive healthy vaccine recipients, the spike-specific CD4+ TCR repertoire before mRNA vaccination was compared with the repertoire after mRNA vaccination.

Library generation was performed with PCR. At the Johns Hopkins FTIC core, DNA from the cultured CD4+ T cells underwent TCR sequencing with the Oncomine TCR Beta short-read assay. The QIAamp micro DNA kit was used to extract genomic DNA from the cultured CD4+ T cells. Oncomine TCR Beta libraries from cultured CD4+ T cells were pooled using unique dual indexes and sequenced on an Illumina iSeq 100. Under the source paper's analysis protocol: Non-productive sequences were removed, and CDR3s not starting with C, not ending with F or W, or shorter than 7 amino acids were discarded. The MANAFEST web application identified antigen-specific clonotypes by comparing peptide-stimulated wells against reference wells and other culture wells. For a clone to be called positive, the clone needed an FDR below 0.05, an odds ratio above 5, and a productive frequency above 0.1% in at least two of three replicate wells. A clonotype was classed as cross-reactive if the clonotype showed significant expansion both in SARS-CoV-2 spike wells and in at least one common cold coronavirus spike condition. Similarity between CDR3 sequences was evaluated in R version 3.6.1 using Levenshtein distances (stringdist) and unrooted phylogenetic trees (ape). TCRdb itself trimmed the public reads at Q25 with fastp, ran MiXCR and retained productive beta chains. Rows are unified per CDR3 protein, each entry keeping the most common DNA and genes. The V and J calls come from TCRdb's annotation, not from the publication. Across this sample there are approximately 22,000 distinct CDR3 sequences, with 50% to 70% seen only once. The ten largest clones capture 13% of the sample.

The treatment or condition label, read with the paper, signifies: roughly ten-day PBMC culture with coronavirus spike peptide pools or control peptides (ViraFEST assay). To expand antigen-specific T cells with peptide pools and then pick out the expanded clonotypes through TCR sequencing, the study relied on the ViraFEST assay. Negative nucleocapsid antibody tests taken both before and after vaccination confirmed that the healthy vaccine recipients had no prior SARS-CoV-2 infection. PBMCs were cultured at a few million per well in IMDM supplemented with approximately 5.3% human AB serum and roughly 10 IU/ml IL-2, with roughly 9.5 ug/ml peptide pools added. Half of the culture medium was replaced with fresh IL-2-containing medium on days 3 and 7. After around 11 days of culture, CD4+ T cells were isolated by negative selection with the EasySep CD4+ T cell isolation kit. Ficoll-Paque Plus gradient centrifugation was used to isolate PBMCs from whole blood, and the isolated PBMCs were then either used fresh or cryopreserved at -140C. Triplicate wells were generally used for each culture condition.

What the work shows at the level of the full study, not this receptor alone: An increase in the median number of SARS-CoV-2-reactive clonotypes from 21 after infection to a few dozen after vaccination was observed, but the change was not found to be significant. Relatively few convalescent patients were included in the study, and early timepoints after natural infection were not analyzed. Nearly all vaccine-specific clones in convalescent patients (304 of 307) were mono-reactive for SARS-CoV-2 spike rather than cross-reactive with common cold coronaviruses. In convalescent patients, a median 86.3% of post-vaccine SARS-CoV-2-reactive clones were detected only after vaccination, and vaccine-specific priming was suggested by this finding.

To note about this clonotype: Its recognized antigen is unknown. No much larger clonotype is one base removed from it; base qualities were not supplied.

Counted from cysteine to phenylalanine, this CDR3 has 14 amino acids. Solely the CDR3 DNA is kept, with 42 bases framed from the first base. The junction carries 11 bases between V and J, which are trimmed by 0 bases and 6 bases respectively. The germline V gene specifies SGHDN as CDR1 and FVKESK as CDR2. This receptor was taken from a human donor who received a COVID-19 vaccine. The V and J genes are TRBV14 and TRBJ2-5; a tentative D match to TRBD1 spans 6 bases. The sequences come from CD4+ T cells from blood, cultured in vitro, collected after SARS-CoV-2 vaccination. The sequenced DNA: TGTGCCAGCAGCCAAGAACACAGGGTGCAGACCCAGTACTTC. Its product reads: CASSQEHRVQTQYF.